Listed below are T cell receptor beta chains from one sample, sequenced in a study of shared clonotypes between healthy human individuals. The assay was immunoSEQ multiplex PCR, and TCRdb's table has in-frame clones only and misses some. The sample has about 1 million clones; roughly 80% are singletons. What was sequenced was memory CD4+ T cells sorted from blood. The source is a man younger than 35 in good health. Each CDR3 is given with its conserved first and last residue. A D gene is named only where the DNA matches it firmly.

TRBJ2-3,TRBV7-2,TRBD1,CASTRDRNTDTQYF
TRBJ2-1,TRBV7-9,-,CARGGSYNEQFF
TRBJ1-1,TRBV4-1,-,CASSQAGTGNTEAFF
TRBJ2-5,TRBV9,-,CASSVGRSQETQYF
TRBJ2-5,TRBV25-1,-,CASSEWDGVGETQYF
TRBJ2-7,TRBV7-9,TRBD1,CASSLGRDRGSYEQYF
TRBJ2-1,TRBV18,TRBD2,CASSPSPPGLAGEQFF
TRBJ2-1,TRBV6-6,TRBD2,CAGSSRGGSDEQFF
TRBJ2-1,TRBV4-3,TRBD2,CASSLGGSGTYNEQFF
TRBJ2-7,TRBV23-1,-,CASSTLQTGVSYEQYF
TRBJ1-2,TRBV6-1,-,CASSKEGGPPGYTF
TRBJ2-7,TRBV29-1,-,CSVRDTGSYGQYF
TRBJ1-1,TRBV28,-,CASRYRTPGLPEAFF
TRBJ2-7,TRBV10-1,TRBD2,CASSTSGALGYEQYF
TRBJ1-1,TRBV5-1,TRBD1,CASSLTPKLTGTGTEAFF
TRBJ2-6,TRBV19,TRBD1,CASIAGTGNPGANVLTF
TRBJ2-7,TRBV14,-,CASSQESWWGVVEQYF
TRBJ2-1,TRBV6-6,-,CASSPPVF
TRBJ2-2,TRBV5-1,-,CASSLWGAANTGELFF
TRBJ2-1,TRBV7-2,-,CASSLVRNEQFF
TRBJ1-5,TRBV2,TRBD1,CASRAGTGGNQPQHF
TRBJ1-1,TRBV27,TRBD1,CASSLLETGGTEAFF